The sample holds one count of the clone carrying this T cell receptor (beta chain). Its matching antigen is unknown. Mismatch with germline at one junction end may stem from a read error. A minimum of 7 million PBMCs was isolated per sample. This sample stems from a study of blood T cells in healthy people across ages. The study, taken as a whole, reports: A strong correlation was found between TCR beta diversity and the percentage of naive T cells. The unknown donor CMV status may have confounded expanded clonotype changes.

This CDR3 region has 13 residues. Germline lookup yields CDR1 MNHEY and CDR2 SMNVEV (reference sequence). The second PCR ran roughly 7 to 12 cycles with a sample-barcoded 5' primer and J-beta primers. Each of the cDNA molecules was tagged by a template-switch adaptor with 12 random nucleotides. TCRdb reprocessed the 5' RACE reads with MiXCR, giving one entry per CDR3 protein. The sample carries about 1.5 million distinct CDR3 sequences, roughly 43% recorded once. The sequence was obtained from a woman aged 18-29 years in good health. V usage is TRBV27 and J usage is TRBJ2-4, with D perhaps TRBD1 or TRBD2 (5 bases each). Sequencing was carried out using blood. The CDR3 nucleotides read TGTGCCAGCTCAGGGAGAGCCAAAAACATTCATTACTTC. Translated: CASSGRAKNIHYF.